Following are 25 T cell receptor beta chains from one sample sequenced in a study of T cell responses to AZD1222 COVID-19 vaccine. Some clones are missing from TCRdb's copy, which holds only in-frame ones; the method was immunoSEQ multiplex PCR. The sample consists of 95,000 to 110,000 clones, more than 75% of them appearing once. The material was peripheral blood, obtained on day 0 of AZD1222 vaccination. The origin of the receptors is an adult in good health.

The chain is built from TRBV19 and TRBJ1-3; tentative D call: TRBD1 (5 bases). Trimming removed 6 bases from V and 2 bases from J, with 8 bases in between. CDR1 LNHDA and CDR2 SQIVND come from the germline V gene (reference sequence). The CDR3 sequence is 13 residues long. CDR3 region: CASRLGAGNTIYF. In DNA, the CDR3 is TGTGCCAGTAGGCTGGGGGCTGGAAACACCATATATTTT.

The chain carries TRBV7-2 and TRBJ1-5; 7 positions agree with TRBD1. CDR1 and CDR2 (germline): SGHTA, FQGNSA. The CDR3 runs 14 residues. Losses at the gene ends were 5 bases for V and 2 bases for J; bases not matched to a gene: 3. The CDR3 bases are TGTGCCAGCAGCGCCGACAGGGGCAATCAGCCCCAGCATTTT. It encodes CASSADRGNQPQHF.

The V gene is TRBV5-1, the J gene TRBJ1-2, with D perhaps matching TRBD1 (6 bases). The CDR3 totals 16 residues. In germline, CDR1 is SGHRS, CDR2 YFSETQ. The V gene lost 1 base and the J gene lost 8 bases, with 21 bases spanning the gap. The CDR3 DNA follows: TGCGCCAGCAGCTTGAGCGGGGGGCGAGGGACATGGGGCTACACCTTC. This sequence encodes CASSLSGGRGTWGYTF. Based on the CDR3 plus reference TRBV5-1 and TRBJ1-2, the full variable domain is KAGVTQTPRYLIKTRGQQVTLSCSPISGHRSVSWYQQTPGQGLQFLFEYFSETQRNKGNFPGRFSGRQFSNSRSEMNVSTLELGDSALYLCASSLSGGRGTWGYTFGSGTRLTVV.

The chain combines TRBV3-1 (or the pseudogene TRBV3-2) with TRBJ1-1; tentative D call: TRBD1 (5 bases). Germline CDR1 LGHDT, CDR2 YNNKEL (reference sequence). The CDR3 length is 14 residues. V gave up 2 bases and J gave up 1 base, with 8 bases separating them. The CDR3 DNA follows: TGTGCCAGCAGCCAAAGTGGGGGGAACACTGAAGCTTTCTTT. This sequence encodes CASSQSGGNTEAFF.

This clone has just a few counts. The chain uses TRBV4-1 and TRBJ1-2, with a weak D call TRBD1 (5 bases). V was shortened by 1 base and J by 6 bases, with 18 bases between the two germline ends. The germline gives CDR1 MGHRA, CDR2 YSYEKL. CDR3 length: 16 amino acids. CDR3 coding DNA: TGCGCCAGCAGCCAAGCAATTCTGAGGGGCCGGGATGGCTACACCTTC. Translation gives CASSQAILRGRDGYTF.

The chain joins TRBV30 to TRBJ1-4, with 9 nucleotides matching TRBD1. CDR3 size: 11 residues. The V gene's germline CDR1 is GTSNPN and CDR2 SVGIG (reference sequence). Trimming took 8 bases from V and 8 from J; bases not matched to a gene: 3. The CDR3 region is CAGTGLEKLFF. The DNA for the CDR3 is TGTGCCGGGACAGGGCTAGAAAAACTGTTTTTT.

The chain combines TRBV7-2 with TRBJ1-1; TRBD1 matches at 7 bases. Looked up from germline, CDR1 is SGHTA and CDR2 is FQGNSA. The V and J ends lost 5 bases and 1 base, in that order; junction bases with no gene match: 7. CDR3 length equals 15 residues. For the CDR3, the DNA is TGTGCCAGCAGCCAGGGGGACAGAAGGAACACTGAAGCTTTCTTT. Translated, it gives CASSQGDRRNTEAFF. The full variable domain, with the rest looked up from reference TRBV7-2 and TRBJ1-1, is GAGVSQSPSNKVTEKGKDVELRCDPISGHTALYWYRQSLGQGLEFLIYFQGNSAPDKSGLPSDRFSAERTGGSVSTLTIQRTQQEDSAVYLCASSQGDRRNTEAFFGQGTRLTVV.

The rearrangement uses TRBV11-3 and TRBJ2-3, with 8 bases that match TRBD1. The germline V gene has CDR1 SGHNT and CDR2 YENEEA. Trimming removed 1 base from V and 4 bases from J; junction bases left unmatched: 4. The CDR3 sequence is 15 residues long. This CDR3 reads CASSLGQGIADTQYF. The CDR3 bases are TGTGCCAGCAGCTTAGGACAGGGGATAGCAGATACGCAGTATTTT.

This clone showed up just once. The chain joins TRBV25-1 to TRBJ2-1; 9 positions agree with TRBD2. CDR3 length: 13 amino acids. Germline trimming cut 6 bases from V and 7 bases from J; bases unmatched to any gene: 4. Germline loops: CDR1 MGHDK, CDR2 SYGVNS. In DNA form, the CDR3 reads TGTGCCAGCAGCCCGGCGGGGGGGAATGAGCAGTTCTTC. Translation gives CASSPAGGNEQFF.

This clone was observed a single time. The CDR3 sequence: CSVEKRDRSYNEQFF. The CDR3 DNA sequence: TGCAGCGTTGAAAAGAGGGACAGGTCCTACAATGAGCAGTTCTTC. The chain couples TRBV29-1 to TRBJ2-1; 8 bases align to TRBD1. With 2 bases clipped from V and 1 base from J, the junction kept 4 bases outside the gene matches. Germline CDR1 and CDR2: SQVTM and ANQGSEA. The CDR3 runs to 15 residues.

V is TRBV4-1 and J is TRBJ1-5; D is ambiguous. The CDR3 loop spans 14 amino acids. Germline CDR1 MGHRA, CDR2 YSYEKL. Trimming removed 1 base at V and 1 base at J, with 5 bases between. In DNA, the CDR3 is TGCGCCAGCAGCCAAGTCGGGAGCAATCAGCCCCAGCATTTT. It encodes CASSQVGSNQPQHF.

V is TRBV7-2 and J is TRBJ2-7; no clear D. Between the trimmed V and J ends, which lost 3 bases and 1 base, there was a span of 4 bases. CDR1 and CDR2 from the germline V gene are SGHTA and FQGNSA. The CDR3 sequence is 12 residues long. This CDR3 reads CASSLRSYEQYF. The CDR3 DNA follows: TGTGCCAGCAGCTTGCGTTCCTACGAGCAGTACTTC.

The V gene is TRBV29-1, the J gene TRBJ2-2; 8 nucleotides line up with TRBD1. J lost 5 bases, V lost 7 bases, and 6 bases had no gene match. The CDR3 extends over 13 amino acids. Germline CDR1 is SQVTM and CDR2 is ANQGSEA. Here the CDR3 reads CSARQGTTGELFF. The CDR3 DNA reads TGCAGCGCTCGACAGGGGACGACCGGGGAGCTGTTTTTT.

V gene TRBV6-6 combines with J gene TRBJ1-4; D not resolved. Germline assignment: CDR1 MNHNY and CDR2 SVGAGI (reference sequence). CDR3 length equals 16 residues. Deletions cut 1 base from V and 0 bases from J, with 9 bases between. CDR3 coding DNA: TGTGCCAGCAGTTACTTACGGGGTACAACTAATGAAAAACTGTTTTTT. Amino acids: CASSYLRGTTNEKLFF.

The rearrangement uses TRBV28 and TRBJ1-6, with TRBD1 matching 7 bases. CDR3 length: 18 amino acids. V shed 6 bases and J 5 bases; nucleotides not matched to a gene: 16. Germline CDR1 and CDR2: MDHEN and SYDVKM. The CDR3 DNA reads as TGTGCCAGCAGGTTGGCCAGTGCAGGGACAGCAAATAATTCACCCCTCCACTTT. Its translation is CASRLASAGTANNSPLHF.

The V call is TRBV6-2 or TRBV6-3, the J call TRBJ2-7; possibly TRBD2 for D (5 bases). Trimming cost V 0 bases and J 3 bases, with 6 bases left between them. This CDR3 contains 13 residues. Germline CDR1 MNHEY, CDR2 SVGEGT. Here the CDR3 reads CASSYSTIYEQYF. The CDR3 DNA follows: TGTGCCAGCAGTTACTCGACTATCTACGAGCAGTACTTC.

The rearrangement uses TRBV25-1 and TRBJ1-6; D gene uncertain. Germline CDR1 MGHDK, CDR2 SYGVNS. Between the trimmed V and J ends, which lost 8 bases and 1 base, there was a span of 9 bases. This CDR3 has 14 amino acids. The CDR3 region has the DNA TGTGCCAGCTGGTCTTTTTCCTATAATTCACCCCTCCACTTT. As protein: CASWSFSYNSPLHF.

The chain employs TRBV7-9 and TRBJ2-4; D is possibly TRBD2 (5 bases). The CDR3 sequence is 14 residues long. The germline CDR1 and CDR2 sequences are SEHNR and FQNEAQ (reference sequence). The V end lost 2 bases, the J end lost 6 bases, and 11 bases lay between the germline ends. CDR3 protein: CASSLRARGNIQYF. DNA of the CDR3: TGTGCCAGCAGCTTAAGGGCCCGGGGAAACATTCAGTACTTC.

The rearrangement links TRBV19 to TRBJ2-3; 9 bases align to TRBD2. CDR3 length: 15 residues. The V gene end was trimmed by 7 bases and the J gene end by 6 bases; junction bases not matched to a gene: 11. In germline, CDR1 is LNHDA, CDR2 SQIVND (reference sequence). DNA of the CDR3: TGTGCCAGTAACTCTGGCGGGGGGGCGGGGGATACGCAGTATTTT. Its protein product is CASNSGGGAGDTQYF.

The rearrangement links TRBV11-3 to TRBJ2-7; D not resolved. Germline values: CDR1 SGHNT, CDR2 YENEEA. V shed 3 bases and J shed 0 bases, with 9 bases lying between them. This CDR3 is built from 14 residues. CDR3 sequence reads: CASSLGGISYEQYF. CDR3 coding DNA: TGTGCCAGCAGCTTGGGCGGAATCTCCTACGAGCAGTACTTC.

This rearrangement joins TRBV7-2 to TRBJ1-1; tentative D call: TRBD1 (5 bases). Germline CDR1 and CDR2: SGHTA and FQGNSA. The CDR3 totals 15 residues. V was clipped by 5 bases and J by 0 bases, with 13 bases between them. CDR3 sequence reads: CASSPPGRLNTEAFF. The CDR3 DNA reads as TGTGCCAGCAGCCCGCCGGGACGGTTGAACACTGAAGCTTTCTTT.

This clone was counted between two and nine times. The rearrangement joins TRBV4-3 to TRBJ1-5, with D perhaps TRBD1 (5 bases). Germline V CDR1 and CDR2: LGHNA, YSLEER. Trimming stripped 0 bases from V and 9 bases from J, with 15 bases between. The CDR3 contains 15 residues. CDR3 sequence (DNA): TGCGCCAGCAGCCAAGATTCGGGGGGTCGGTGGCCCCAGCATTTT. It specifies CASSQDSGGRWPQHF.

The gene calls are TRBV9 and TRBJ2-7; perhaps TRBD1 as D (6 bases). This CDR3 comprises 14 residues. Germline CDR1 SGDLS, CDR2 YYNGEE. V shed 3 bases and J shed 3 bases, with 13 bases lying between them. This CDR3 reads CASSASGVGYEQYF. CDR3 DNA: TGTGCCAGCAGCGCCTCAGGGGTAGGCTACGAGCAGTACTTC.

This clone has only one observation. The chain combines TRBV6-2 or TRBV6-3 with TRBJ2-1; 11 bases line up with TRBD2. The CDR3 spans 19 residues. V lost 2 bases, J lost 0 bases, and 9 bases stayed unmatched. Germline V gives CDR1 MNHEY, CDR2 SVGEGT. In DNA, the CDR3 is TGTGCCAGCAGTTACCCCCTAGCGGGGGGACAGAGCTCCTACAATGAGCAGTTCTTC. Its protein is CASSYPLAGGQSSYNEQFF.

The chain links TRBV5-1 to TRBJ2-5; TRBD2 agrees at 16 bases. The J segment lost 1 base and the V segment lost 4 bases, leaving 4 bases of the junction unmatched. Per the germline V gene, CDR1 is SGHRS and CDR2 is YFSETQ. CDR3 length: 17 amino acids. This chain's CDR3 is CASSQGLAGGLQETQYF. The CDR3 region has the DNA TGCGCCAGCAGCCAGGGACTAGCGGGGGGGCTCCAAGAGACCCAGTACTTC.